This T cell receptor (beta chain) originates from a study of T cell changes during pregnancy in multiple sclerosis. TCRdb's copy holds only in-frame clones and misses some; the assay was immunoSEQ multiplex PCR. This table holds 57,000 or so clones, under 95% found once. The sequence was collected from a female donor in good health, enrolled as a control in a pregnancy study. The sample consisted of peripheral blood, taken after pregnancy.

CDR3 bases: TGTGCCAGCAGCTTTTCCCCAGGGGGGCTAGGAGGCTACACCTTC. Amino acids: CASSFSPGGLGGYTF. The V gene is TRBV5-5, the J gene TRBJ1-2; 7 bases are a match to TRBD1. The length of the CDR3 is 15 residues. Trimming took 2 bases from V and 8 from J; bases not matched to a gene: 12. Looked up from germline, CDR1 is SGHKS and CDR2 is YYEKEE (reference sequence).